These 7 T cell receptor beta chains share one sample of origin, sequenced in a study of technical replicates of blood from several donors. Generated by immunoSEQ multiplex PCR, the TCRdb table keeps only in-frame clones and is missing some. Altogether roughly 80,000 clones are present, 96% being singletons, with the ten largest covering more than 0.15%. Sample: T cells isolated from PBMCs. The receptors come from a human donor in good health.

The chain uses TRBV30 and TRBJ2-3; D may be TRBD2 (6 bases). Germline lookup yields CDR1 GTSNPN and CDR2 SVGIG (reference sequence). There are 11 residues in the CDR3. Trimming took off 4 bases at V and 11 bases at J, with 13 bases between the two ends. The CDR3 loop is CAWKGGGEQYF. The CDR3 DNA reads as TGTGCCTGGAAGGGAGGAGGGGAGCAGTATTTT.

The J gene is TRBJ2-1, the V gene TRBV5-4; 9 bases fit TRBD2. The CDR3 contains 18 residues. V was clipped by 4 bases and J by 0 bases; unmatched bases: 11. Germline V gene sequence: CDR1 SGHNT, CDR2 YYREEE (reference sequence). The CDR3 DNA is TGTGCCAGCAGCGTGCGCCGGACTAGCGCGCACTCCTACAATGAGCAGTTCTTC. The encoded protein is CASSVRRTSAHSYNEQFF.

This clone was detected only a few times. The chain is built from TRBV27 and TRBJ2-3, with D hard to call. CDR1 is MNHEY, CDR2 SMNVEV, per germline (reference sequence). V was cut by 3 bases and J by 4 bases, with 8 bases left in between. This CDR3 spans 13 amino acids. The CDR3 spells CASSFGQADTQYF. The CDR3 DNA follows: TGTGCCAGCAGTTTTGGGCAGGCAGATACGCAGTATTTT.

The CDR3, as DNA: TGTGCCAGCAGCTACGTAGGGGGGGTCTCGGCTTTCTTT. Translating it yields CASSYVGGVSAFF. This chain links TRBV11-3 with TRBJ1-1, with a possible D match to TRBD1 (6 bases). V was cut by 4 bases and J by 11 bases, with 17 bases left in between. This CDR3 is 13 amino acids long. The germline V gene encodes CDR1 SGHNT and CDR2 YENEEA.

The CDR3 DNA sequence: TGTGCCAGCTCACCTTTTGCGGGAGTTTATTACAATGAGCAGTTCTTC. Its protein is CASSPFAGVYYNEQFF. V gene TRBV18 combines with J gene TRBJ2-1; 7 bases fit TRBD2. Germline CDR1 and CDR2: KGHSH and LQKENI. This CDR3 comprises 16 residues. The ends lost 3 bases at V and 4 bases at J; junction bases unmatched: 9.

The chain couples TRBV7-2 to TRBJ2-3, with D maybe TRBD2 (5 bases). Germline V CDR1 and CDR2: SGHTA, FQGNSA. Trimming removed 5 bases at V and 3 bases at J, with 12 bases between. The CDR3 totals 14 residues. DNA of the CDR3: TGTGCCAGCAGCCATTGGACGGGAACAGATACGCAGTATTTT. Protein: CASSHWTGTDTQYF.

Concerning this clone: A read error may produce the germline difference seen at one junction end. V is TRBV5-1 and J is TRBJ2-5; 12 bases agree with TRBD1. The CDR3 sequence is 15 residues long. Per germline, CDR1 SGHRS and CDR2 YFSETQ. CDR3 DNA: TGCGCCAGCAGCGCCTCCGGGACAGGGGGCGCATCGACCGACTTC. Amino acid sequence: CASSASGTGGASTDF.